The 24 T cell receptor beta chains reported below all come from one sample, sequenced in a study of T cell changes during pregnancy in multiple sclerosis. Produced via immunoSEQ multiplex PCR; TCRdb's table is partial and in-frame only. The data show about 100,000 clones, with 90% to 95% seen just once and around 0.9% held by the top ten. Specimen: peripheral blood, collected before pregnancy. These receptors all stem from a female donor with multiple sclerosis, enrolled in a pregnancy study.

The chain links TRBV6-1 to TRBJ1-1; D is perhaps TRBD1 (6 bases). The V end was cut by 7 bases, the J end by 4 bases, with 13 bases between. The germline V gene encodes CDR1 MNHNS and CDR2 SASEGT. The length of the CDR3 is 13 residues. CDR3 DNA sequence: TGTGCCAGCATGACAGGCGGGGGCACTGAAGCTTTCTTT. Its translation: CASMTGGGTEAFF.

The CDR3: CASIVLPYREGSTEAFF. The CDR3 DNA sequence: TGTGCCAGTATTGTCCTACCGTACAGGGAAGGAAGCACTGAAGCTTTCTTT. V is TRBV19 and J is TRBJ1-1; D might be TRBD1 (6 bases). Germline V gene sequence: CDR1 LNHDA, CDR2 SQIVND (reference sequence). V dropped 7 bases and J dropped 4 bases, with 25 bases sitting between them. This CDR3 comprises 17 residues.

V is TRBV5-6 and J is TRBJ2-5; 7 nucleotides align to TRBD1. This CDR3 has 15 residues. With V trimmed by 1 base and J by 2 bases, 5 bases remained unmatched. The V gene's germline CDR1 is SGHDT and CDR2 YYEEEE. The CDR3 sequence: CASSLLGRGQETQYF. The CDR3 nucleotides are TGTGCCAGCAGCTTGTTGGGCAGGGGGCAAGAGACCCAGTACTTC.

This chain uses TRBV27 with TRBJ1-2, with a tentative D call TRBD1 (6 bases). The CDR3 is made up of 13 amino acids. Trimming removed 0 bases at V and 6 bases at J, with 8 bases between. Germline CDR1 reads MNHEY; CDR2 reads SMNVEV (reference sequence). Here the CDR3 reads CASSLSQGNGYTF. Written as DNA, the CDR3 is TGTGCCAGCAGTTTATCCCAGGGGAATGGCTACACCTTC.

The chain carries TRBV5-8 and TRBJ1-5, with D tentatively TRBD1 (5 bases). The CDR3 loop spans 12 amino acids. Germline V gene lookup returns CDR1 SGHTS and CDR2 YDEGEE. Trimming left V 2 bases short and J 6 bases short, with 6 bases between. CDR3 amino acids: CASSFGGQPQHF. DNA for the CDR3: TGTGCCAGCAGCTTCGGGGGTCAGCCCCAGCATTTT.

The chain recombines TRBV29-1 with TRBJ2-7, with D tentatively TRBD1 (6 bases). This CDR3 region has 13 residues. The germline V gene has CDR1 SQVTM and CDR2 ANQGSEA. V dropped 6 bases and J dropped 1 base, with 13 bases sitting between them. CDR3 loop: CSVPPTGSYEQYF. CDR3 sequence (DNA): TGCAGCGTCCCACCGACAGGTTCCTACGAGCAGTACTTC.

The chain links TRBV5-4 to TRBJ2-2; 13 bases align to TRBD2. CDR1 is SGHNT and CDR2 is YYREEE in the germline V gene (reference sequence). This CDR3 is built from 17 residues. Trimming took 1 base from V and 5 from J; bases not matched to a gene: 5. DNA of the CDR3: TGTGCCAGCAGCTTGCCGGGACTAGCGGGAAGGACCGGGGAGCTGTTTTTT. Translated: CASSLPGLAGRTGELFF.

This clone has just one count. This chain links TRBV19 with TRBJ1-2; no definite D call. Deletions cut 7 bases from V and 0 bases from J, with 15 bases between. CDR1 and CDR2 (germline): LNHDA, SQIVND (reference sequence). The CDR3 sequence is 15 residues long. The CDR3 reads CASIRVGKANYGYTF. The CDR3 coding sequence is TGTGCCAGTATAAGAGTCGGGAAGGCTAACTATGGCTACACCTTC. The full variable domain, completed using reference TRBV19 and TRBJ1-2, is DGGITQSPKYLFRKEGQNVTLSCEQNLNHDAMYWYRQDPGQGLRLIYYSQIVNDFQKGDIAEGYSVSREKKESFPLTVTSAQKNPTAFYLCASIRVGKANYGYTFGSGTRLTVV.

This chain connects TRBV5-1 to TRBJ2-7, with D perhaps matching TRBD1 (6 bases). The CDR3 has 13 amino acids. V gave up 2 bases and J gave up 4 bases, with 10 bases separating them. Germline CDR1 and CDR2: SGHRS and YFSETQ. In DNA form, the CDR3 reads TGCGCCAGCAGCTTCCACCAGGGGTACGAGCAGTACTTC. Translating gives CASSFHQGYEQYF. Together with reference TRBV5-1 and TRBJ2-7, the CDR3 gives the full variable domain: KAGVTQTPRYLIKTRGQQVTLSCSPISGHRSVSWYQQTPGQGLQFLFEYFSETQRNKGNFPGRFSGRQFSNSRSEMNVSTLELGDSALYLCASSFHQGYEQYFGPGTRLTVT.

The chain joins TRBV7-6 to TRBJ2-1; perhaps TRBD1 as D (6 bases). The V end was cut by 4 bases, the J end by 0 bases, with 13 bases between. Per germline, CDR1 SGHVS and CDR2 FNYEAQ. The length of the CDR3 is 16 residues. The CDR3: CASSSPTGSSYNEQFF. The CDR3 DNA is TGTGCCAGCAGCTCACCCACAGGGAGCTCCTACAATGAGCAGTTCTTC. The whole variable domain, remainder taken from reference TRBV7-6 and TRBJ2-1, is GAGVSQSPRYKVTKRGQDVALRCDPISGHVSLYWYRQALGQGPEFLTYFNYEAQQDKSGLPNDRFSAERPEGSISTLTIQRTEQRDSAMYRCASSSPTGSSYNEQFFGPGTRLTVL.

Worth noting for this clone: Mismatch with germline at one junction end may stem from a read error. The V and J genes are TRBV13 and TRBJ2-7, with TRBD1 identical over 7 bases. The germline V gene has CDR1 PRHDT and CDR2 FYEKMQ (reference sequence). The CDR3 length is 13 residues. The CDR3 nucleotides are TGTGCCAGCAGCTTAGGTCCCGGGACAGTAATTCACTTC. The encoded protein is CASSLGPGTVIHF.

The J gene is TRBJ2-1, the V gene TRBV12-5; no reliable D call. Trimming took 2 bases from V and 9 from J, leaving 5 bases between them. The germline gives CDR1 LGHNT, CDR2 FRNRAP. The CDR3 totals 11 residues. The CDR3 coding sequence is TGTGCTAGTGGTTTGCTCGGTGAGCAGTTCTTC. It yields the protein CASGLLGEQFF.

The chain has TRBV30 and TRBJ2-1; possibly TRBD2 for D (6 bases). The CDR3 covers 14 residues. Germline CDR1 is GTSNPN and CDR2 is SVGIG (reference sequence). Trimming shortened V by 7 bases and J by 2 bases, and 15 bases separated the two germline ends. The chain's CDR3 is CASGRLVTYNEQFF. In DNA, the CDR3 is TGTGCCTCCGGGAGACTAGTGACCTACAATGAGCAGTTCTTC.

The chain is built from TRBV30 and TRBJ1-5; 7 nucleotides match TRBD1. The germline gives CDR1 GTSNPN, CDR2 SVGIG (reference sequence). J was trimmed by 8 bases and V by 5 bases; bases with no gene match: 6. The CDR3 length is 12 residues. CDR3 loop: CAWDRVKEPQHF. The CDR3 DNA sequence: TGTGCCTGGGACAGGGTAAAGGAGCCCCAGCATTTT.

The rearrangement joins TRBV30 to TRBJ2-3; perhaps TRBD2 as D (5 bases). The V gene's germline CDR1 is GTSNPN and CDR2 SVGIG (reference sequence). V lost 0 bases, J lost 2 bases, and 9 bases lay in between. CDR3 length: 14 amino acids. DNA of the CDR3: TGTGCCTGGAGTGTAGTGGGAGTCACAGATACGCAGTATTTT. Translated: CAWSVVGVTDTQYF.

J is TRBJ2-1 and V is TRBV27; no reliable D call. The CDR3 has 15 residues. V lost 4 bases and J lost 7, with 17 bases in between. Germline V gene lookup returns CDR1 MNHEY and CDR2 SMNVEV (reference sequence). The CDR3 coding sequence is TGTGCCAGCAGTTCCCCGAACGTGAACAGAAATGAGCAGTTCTTC. This gives the protein CASSSPNVNRNEQFF.

This clone was observed a few times. The rearrangement links TRBV7-9 to TRBJ2-1; TRBD1 might be the D (6 bases). In germline, CDR1 is SEHNR, CDR2 FQNEAQ (reference sequence). The V end lost 5 bases, the J end lost 10 bases, and 12 bases lay between the germline ends. The CDR3 is 12 residues long. CDR3 in amino acids: CASSPTGKEQFF. The CDR3 DNA reads TGTGCCAGCAGCCCTACAGGGAAGGAGCAGTTCTTC. Based on the CDR3 plus reference TRBV7-9 and TRBJ2-1, the full variable domain is DTGVSQNPRHKITKRGQNVTFRCDPISEHNRLYWYRQTLGQGPEFLTYFQNEAQLEKSRLLSDRFSAERPKGSFSTLEIQRTEQGDSAMYLCASSPTGKEQFFGPGTRLTVL.

This clone was seen once. J is TRBJ1-2 and V is TRBV5-1, with TRBD1 matching 8 bases. Germline V CDR1 and CDR2: SGHRS, YFSETQ. The CDR3 extends over 14 amino acids. The junction had 3 bases not matched to a gene; V was cut back by 1 base and J by 4 bases. The CDR3 DNA sequence: TGCGCCAGCAGCTTGACAGGGGGAAGCTATGGCTACACCTTC. It encodes CASSLTGGSYGYTF.

Turning to this clone: Other DNA sequences from this sample encode an identical CDR3 as well. V gene TRBV19 combines with J gene TRBJ1-2; 7 nucleotides align to TRBD1. CDR1 LNHDA and CDR2 SQIVND come from the germline V gene (reference sequence). The CDR3 covers 13 residues. Germline trimming cut 4 bases from V and 4 bases from J; bases unmatched to any gene: 3. CDR3 amino acids: CASSTGTAYGYTF. DNA for the CDR3: TGTGCCAGTAGTACCGGGACAGCCTATGGCTACACCTTC.

The CDR3 spells CAWNRQGTLAGNTIYF. The DNA for the CDR3 is TGTGCCTGGAACAGACAGGGTACCCTTGCTGGAAACACCATATATTTT. The chain links TRBV30 to TRBJ1-3; TRBD1 matches 7 bases. V was pared by 4 bases and J by 2 bases, with 11 bases of the junction left unmatched. Germline-derived CDR1 and CDR2 are GTSNPN and SVGIG (reference sequence). This CDR3 comprises 16 residues.

The chain links TRBV28 to TRBJ2-7, with D possibly TRBD1 on 6 matching bases. This CDR3 has 14 residues. Germline V gene sequence: CDR1 MDHEN, CDR2 SYDVKM. V dropped 2 bases and J dropped 3 bases, with 11 bases sitting between them. CDR3 region: CASSLGGTRYEQYF. Written as DNA, the CDR3 is TGTGCCAGCAGTTTAGGTGGGACACGCTACGAGCAGTACTTC.

V gene TRBV27 combines with J gene TRBJ1-3; 8 nucleotides agree with TRBD1. The CDR3 consists of 16 residues. J lost 3 bases, V lost 5 bases, and 9 bases had no gene match. Germline V lookup: CDR1 MNHEY, CDR2 SMNVEV (reference sequence). The CDR3 DNA reads as TGTGCCAGCAGTCCAGGGGGCGTATTGATTGGAAACACCATATATTTT. This encodes CASSPGGVLIGNTIYF.

The chain joins TRBV4-1 to TRBJ1-1; TRBD1 is a possible D gene (6 bases). Trimming pared 0 bases from V and 8 bases from J, leaving 16 bases between. CDR1 is MGHRA and CDR2 is YSYEKL in the germline V gene. The CDR3 spans 15 residues. Here the CDR3 DNA reads TGCGCCAGCAGCCAAGATGAAGGGGGAAGGGGCGAAGCTTTCTTT. Amino acids: CASSQDEGGRGEAFF.

The V gene is TRBV9, the J gene TRBJ2-1, with 13 bases that match TRBD2. The CDR3 extends over 18 amino acids. CDR1 SGDLS and CDR2 YYNGEE come from the germline V gene. Unmatched junction bases numbered 6, after V lost 3 bases and J lost 0 bases. The CDR3 reads CASSDPRLAGGSYNEQFF. The CDR3 DNA is TGTGCCAGCAGCGACCCCCGACTAGCGGGGGGCTCCTACAATGAGCAGTTCTTC.